The 7 T cell receptor beta chains in this list originate from one sample, sequenced in a study of T cell clonality in common variable immunodeficiency. Regarding the study as a whole: Reportedly, TCR beta sequences from common variable immunodeficiency showed fewer deletions and N-nucleotide insertions.

These receptors are not linked to any known antigen. The data were produced by immunoSEQ multiplex PCR, yet TCRdb's version contains in-frame clones alone and is incomplete. Reported are about 21,000 clones, none seen only once; the ten largest carry 2.6%. Sequencing input: peripheral blood mononuclear cells. The source of these receptors is a human donor with common variable immunodeficiency.

This clone showed up just a few times. The read finishes 3 residues shy of the CDR3 end, and the germline J gene is used to complete it. The chain uses TRBV19 and TRBJ2-1; 12 bases fit TRBD2. Germline V gene data show CDR1 as LNHDA and CDR2 as SQIVND (reference sequence). The ends lost 6 bases at V and 4 bases at J; junction bases unmatched: 4. The CDR3 extends over 15 amino acids. Partial CDR3 DNA: TGTGCCAGTAGCCTCACTAGCGGGGGGTACAATGAG. Protein: CASSLTSGGYNE. The whole CDR3 is CASSLTSGGYNEQFF.

Of note for this clone: The CDR3 goes on 3 residues after the read ends, and that part is filled in from the germline J gene. The gene calls are TRBV2 and TRBJ2-7; 13 bases match TRBD2. CDR1 and CDR2 from the germline V gene are SNHLY and FYNNEI. The junction had 3 bases not matched to a gene; V was cut back by 4 bases and J by 3 bases. This CDR3 region has 15 residues. Here the CDR3 reads CASSVGLAGFYEQYF. The sequenced CDR3 bases are TGTGCCAGCAGTGTGGGACTAGCGGGATTCTACGAG. Full variable domain (outside the CDR3, taken from reference TRBV2 and TRBJ2-7): EPEVTQTPSHQVTQMGQEVILRCVPISNHLYFYWYRQILGQKVEFLVSFYNNEISEKSEIFDDQFSVERPDGSNFTLKIRSTKLEDSAMYFCASSVGLAGFYEQYFGPGTRLTVT.

As to this clone: The sequence runs out 3 residues before the end of the CDR3; the remainder is reconstructed from the germline J gene. V gene TRBV19 combines with J gene TRBJ1-1; D is unresolved. V gave up 9 bases and J gave up 2 bases, with 13 bases separating them. The germline V gene has CDR1 LNHDA and CDR2 SQIVND (reference sequence). The CDR3 totals 13 residues. CDR3 DNA (partial): TGTGCCAGCACATTACAAGATAACACTGAA. Translation gives CASTLQDNTE. The entire CDR3 protein reads CASTLQDNTEAFF.

This clone was detected only a few times. Read coverage stops 3 residues before the CDR3 terminus; the germline J gene supplies the remainder. The gene calls are TRBV7-2 and TRBJ2-2; D call uncertain. The germline V gene encodes CDR1 SGHTA and CDR2 FQGNSA. The CDR3 is made up of 15 amino acids. Deletions cut 5 bases from V and 4 bases from J, with 14 bases between. CDR3 DNA, as far as it was read: TGTGCCAGCAGCCCCTTGGGTCACAGCACCGGGGAG. The encoded protein is CASSPLGHSTGE. The entire CDR3 protein is CASSPLGHSTGELFF. The full variable domain, rest sourced from reference TRBV7-2 and TRBJ2-2, is GAGVSQSPSNKVTEKGKDVELRCDPISGHTALYWYRQSLGQGLEFLIYFQGNSAPDKSGLPSDRFSAERTGGSVSTLTIQRTQQEDSAVYLCASSPLGHSTGELFFGEGSRLTVL.

This clone has more than one count but fewer than ten. The read finishes 3 residues shy of the CDR3 end, and the germline J gene is used to complete it. The genes are TRBV18 and TRBJ1-5; D remains unclear. Trimming stripped 3 bases from V and 7 bases from J, with 19 bases between. CDR3 length equals 16 residues. Per the germline V gene, CDR1 is KGHSH and CDR2 is LQKENI. The covered CDR3 bases are TGTGCCAGCTCACCTTTTGAAAGCCCCTCTAAGCAGCCC. Amino acids: CASSPFESPSKQP. The full-length CDR3 reads as CASSPFESPSKQPQHF.

As for this clone: From the germline J gene comes the end of the CDR3, since the read stops 3 residues before it. The rearrangement links TRBV18 to TRBJ2-2, with 7 nucleotides matching TRBD1. The V and J ends lost 3 bases and 2 bases, in that order; junction bases with no gene match: 12. Germline V CDR1 and CDR2: KGHSH, LQKENI. The CDR3 extends over 18 amino acids. The DNA read from the CDR3 is TGTGCCAGCTCACCTTTTAATCCCGGGACAGCTAACACCGGGGAG. Translating it yields CASSPFNPGTANTGE. The CDR3, in full, reads CASSPFNPGTANTGELFF.

A few counts support this clone. Read sequence stops 3 residues before the CDR3 end, and the germline J gene provides the missing end. V usage is TRBV6-1 and J usage is TRBJ1-2; a possible D gene is TRBD1 (6 bases). The germline gives CDR1 MNHNS, CDR2 SASEGT. This CDR3 is 14 amino acids long. The V and J ends lost 4 bases and 4 bases respectively, with 13 bases between them. This CDR3 reads CASSVSGTSYGYTF. The sequenced CDR3 bases are TGTGCCAGCAGTGTATCCGGGACAAGCTATGGC.